These T cell receptor beta chains were read from a single sample in a study of breast tumors, draining lymph nodes, adjacent tissues. TCRdb re-analysed the multiplex PCR reads in MiXCR, keeping a single row per CDR3 protein. The table records under 250,000 distinct CDR3 sequences, 32% of them present only once. Sequenced input: axillary lymph node tissue. These receptors were obtained from a female donor with breast cancer. Some clones in this sample may be carry-over from other donors' samples. The CDR3 runs from the conserved cysteine through the conserved F or W. Fields, in order: D gene, J gene, clone size, V gene, CDR3 protein, CDR3 DNA. D genes are given only for firm matches. Only part of the rows carry a size: once, few, many, or a class if the clone is expanded.

>TRBD1|TRBJ1-2|many|TRBV30
CAWSPGQGSSGYTF
TGTGCCTGGAGTCCCGGACAGGGGTCGTCTGGCTACACCTTC
>TRBD2|TRBJ2-3|few|TRBV30
CAWTSGRTSTDTQYF
TGTGCCTGGACTAGCGGGAGGACTAGCACAGATACGCAGTATTTT
>NA|TRBJ2-2|NA|TRBV29-1
CSGGRLETGELFF
TGCAGCGGGGGGAGATTAGAGACCGGGGAGCTGTTTTTT
>TRBD2|TRBJ2-1|many|TRBV12-3/TRBV12-4
CASSLVVGLEHEQFF
TGTGCCAGCAGTTTAGTGGTGGGACTAGAACATGAGCAGTTCTTC
>TRBD2|TRBJ2-1|many|TRBV11-3
CASSLRLAGAYNEQFF
TGTGCCAGCAGCTTAAGACTAGCGGGAGCCTACAATGAGCAGTTCTTC
>NA|TRBJ2-3|NA|TRBV20-1
CSTRGELTDTQYF
TGCAGTACTAGAGGAGAGTTGACGGATACGCAGTATTTT
>TRBD2|TRBJ2-1|many|TRBV20-1
CSARYWTSGYNEQFF
TGCAGTGCTAGATATTGGACTAGCGGGTACAATGAGCAGTTCTTC
>NA|TRBJ2-1|NA|TRBV14
CASSQGTPVISYNGRFF
TGTGCCAGCAGCCAAGGGACACCAGTAATCTCCTACAATGGGCGGTTCTTC
>NA|TRBJ2-7|many|TRBV11-2
CASRRSAGTSYEQYF
TGTGCCAGCAGACGCAGCGCCGGGACTTCCTACGAGCAGTACTTC
>TRBD1|TRBJ1-5|NA|TRBV18
CASSQDRGFGQPQHF
TGTGCCAGCTCACAGGACAGGGGGTTTGGTCAGCCCCAGCATTTT
>TRBD2|TRBJ2-7|many|TRBV20-1
CSASHPTSGSYEQYF
TGCAGTGCTTCTCACCCGACTAGCGGGAGTTACGAGCAGTACTTC
>NA|TRBJ1-4|many|TRBV25-1
CASTGQPATNEKLFF
TGTGCCAGCACGGGACAACCTGCAACTAATGAAAAACTGTTTTTT
>TRBD2|TRBJ2-3|many|TRBV7-2
CASSWPGLAGGEDTQYF
TGTGCCAGCAGCTGGCCGGGACTAGCGGGAGGGGAGGATACGCAGTATTTT
>TRBD2|TRBJ2-1|many|TRBV7-9
CASRPPGLAGGNEQFF
TGTGCCAGCAGACCCCCAGGACTAGCGGGAGGGAATGAGCAGTTCTTC
>TRBD1|TRBJ2-1|NA|TRBV27
CASSPWGQLNEQFF
TGTGCCAGCAGTCCGTGGGGACAGCTCAATGAGCAGTTCTTC
>TRBD1|TRBJ2-7|NA|TRBV20-1
CSARKGAGQGYEQYF
TGCAGTGCCAGAAAAGGGGCCGGACAGGGCTACGAGCAGTACTTC
>NA|TRBJ1-3|many|TRBV20-1
CSARDFDGISGNTIYF
TGCAGTGCTAGAGACTTCGACGGGATCTCTGGAAACACCATATATTTT
>NA|TRBJ2-1|many|TRBV27
CASSPSAGSSYNEQFF
TGTGCCAGCAGTCCCTCGGCGGGAAGCTCCTACAATGAGCAGTTCTTC
>NA|TRBJ1-5|few|TRBV3-1
CASSQGYTGSNQPQHF
TGTGCCAGCAGCCAAGGATATACGGGTAGCAATCAGCCCCAGCATTTT
>NA|TRBJ1-1|few|TRBV28
CASGPLAFF
TGTGCCAGCGGTCCGTTGGCTTTCTTT
>NA|TRBJ1-2|many|TRBV6-6
CASWDGLIFHYTF
TGTGCCAGCTGGGACGGGCTTATATTTCACTACACCTTC
>TRBD1|TRBJ2-7|many|TRBV18
CASSPQTGGNEQYF
TGTGCCAGCTCACCCCAGACAGGGGGCAACGAGCAGTACTTC
>NA|TRBJ1-1|NA|TRBV4-1
CASSQVKPTEAFF
TGCGCCAGCAGCCAAGTGAAACCCACTGAAGCTTTCTTT
>NA|TRBJ2-1|many|TRBV7-9
CASSSGDSGNEQFF
TGTGCCAGCAGCTCAGGAGACAGCGGGAATGAGCAGTTCTTC
>TRBD2|TRBJ2-5|once|TRBV4-3
CASSRGTESGRETQYF
TGCGCCAGCAGCCGCGGGACCGAGAGCGGGAGAGAGACCCAGTACTTC
>NA|TRBJ1-5|many|TRBV6-5
CASSFSGDQPQHF
TGTGCCAGCAGTTTCTCAGGGGATCAGCCCCAGCATTTT
>NA|TRBJ2-2|many|TRBV2
CASSVGLGGGGELFF
TGTGCCAGCAGTGTAGGGTTGGGCGGCGGCGGGGAGCTGTTTTTT
>NA|TRBJ2-5|NA|TRBV6-2/TRBV6-3
CASSHPSAAAQYF
TGTGCCAGCAGCCACCCGTCGGCAGCGGCCCAGTACTTC
>TRBD2|TRBJ2-7|many|TRBV5-5
CASSTGLAGYYEQYF
TGTGCCAGCAGCACCGGACTAGCGGGATACTACGAGCAGTACTTC
>NA|TRBJ2-3|many|TRBV19
CASSKLALSTDTQYF
TGTGCCAGTAGTAAACTAGCCTTAAGCACAGATACGCAGTATTTT
>NA|TRBJ2-1|NA|TRBV19
CASSLSSYSENVEQFF
TGTGCCAGTAGTTTAAGCAGTTACTCCGAGAACGTTGAGCAGTTCTTC
>NA|TRBJ1-2|many|TRBV12-3/TRBV12-4
CASSLAVARVSSGYTF
TGTGCCAGCAGTTTAGCGGTTGCCAGGGTATCAAGCGGCTACACCTTC
>NA|TRBJ1-6|NA|TRBV10-3
CAISERGNNSPLHF
TGTGCCATCAGCGAAAGAGGGAATAATTCACCCCTCCACTTT
>NA|TRBJ1-3|many|TRBV11-3
CASRQHNSGNTIYF
TGTGCCAGCAGACAGCACAACTCTGGAAACACCATATATTTT
>TRBD1|TRBJ2-4|NA|TRBV5-1
CASSPLSGSGGASIQYF
TGCGCCAGCAGCCCGCTTAGCGGCTCAGGGGGCGCCAGCATTCAGTACTTC
>TRBD1|TRBJ1-1|NA|TRBV15
CATSRVETGSGAFF
TGTGCCACCAGCAGAGTCGAGACAGGGTCCGGAGCTTTCTTT
>NA|TRBJ2-1|many|TRBV7-3
CASSLSDGNEQFF
TGTGCCAGCAGCTTATCCGATGGCAATGAGCAGTTCTTC
>NA|TRBJ2-5|many|TRBV7-9
CASSLVIETQYF
TGTGCCAGCAGCTTAGTTATAGAGACCCAGTACTTC
>TRBD2|TRBJ2-5|NA|TRBV20-1
CSASPGLAGGETQYF
TGCAGTGCCAGTCCAGGACTAGCAGGTGGAGAGACCCAGTACTTC
>NA|TRBJ2-1|many|TRBV9
CASSVLSGASSYNEQFF
TGTGCCAGCAGCGTCTTGAGCGGAGCAAGCTCCTACAATGAGCAGTTCTTC
>TRBD1|TRBJ1-6|many|TRBV6-4
CATGTGGNSPLHF
TGTGCCACCGGGACAGGCGGGAACTCACCCCTCCACTTT